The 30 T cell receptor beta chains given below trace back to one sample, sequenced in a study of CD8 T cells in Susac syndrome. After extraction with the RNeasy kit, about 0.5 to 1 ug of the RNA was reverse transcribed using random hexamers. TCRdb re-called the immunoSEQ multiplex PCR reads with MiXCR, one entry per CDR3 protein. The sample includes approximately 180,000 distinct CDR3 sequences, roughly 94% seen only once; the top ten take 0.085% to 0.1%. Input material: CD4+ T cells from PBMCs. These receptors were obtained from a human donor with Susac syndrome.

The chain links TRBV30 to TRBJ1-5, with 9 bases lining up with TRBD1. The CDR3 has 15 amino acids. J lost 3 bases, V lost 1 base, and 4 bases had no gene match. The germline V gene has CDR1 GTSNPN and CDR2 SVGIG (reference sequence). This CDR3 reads CAWSERTGVNQPQHF. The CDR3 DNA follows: TGTGCCTGGAGTGAAAGGACAGGGGTCAATCAGCCCCAGCATTTT.

The CDR3 DNA is TGTGCCTGGAAAGGGTCGCGAGCAGATACGCAGTATTTT. As protein: CAWKGSRADTQYF. The J gene is TRBJ2-3, the V gene TRBV30; D is uncertain. CDR3 size: 13 residues. Germline CDR1 GTSNPN, CDR2 SVGIG (reference sequence). The V end lost 4 bases, the J end lost 4 bases, and 12 bases lay between the germline ends.

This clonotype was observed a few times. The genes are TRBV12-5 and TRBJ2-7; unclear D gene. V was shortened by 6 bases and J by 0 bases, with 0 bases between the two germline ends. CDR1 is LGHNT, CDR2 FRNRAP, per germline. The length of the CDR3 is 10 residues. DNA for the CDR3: TGTGCTAGTGGCTCCTACGAGCAGTACTTC. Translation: CASGSYEQYF.

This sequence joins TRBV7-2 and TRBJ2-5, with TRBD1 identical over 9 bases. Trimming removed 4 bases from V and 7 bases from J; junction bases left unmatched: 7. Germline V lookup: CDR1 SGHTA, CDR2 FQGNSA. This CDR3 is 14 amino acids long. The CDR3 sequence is CASSSGTGRGTQYF. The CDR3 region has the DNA TGTGCCAGCAGCTCCGGGACAGGGAGAGGGACCCAGTACTTC.

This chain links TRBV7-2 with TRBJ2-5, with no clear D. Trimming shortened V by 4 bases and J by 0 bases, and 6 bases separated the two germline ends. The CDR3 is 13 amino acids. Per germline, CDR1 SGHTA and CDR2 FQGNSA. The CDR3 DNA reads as TGTGCCAGCAGCTCCGGACACCAAGAGACCCAGTACTTC. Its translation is CASSSGHQETQYF.

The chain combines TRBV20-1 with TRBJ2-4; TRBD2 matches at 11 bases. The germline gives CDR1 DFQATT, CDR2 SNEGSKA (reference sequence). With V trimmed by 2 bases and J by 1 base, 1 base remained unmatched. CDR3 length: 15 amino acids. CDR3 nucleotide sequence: TGCAGTGCTAGATCTAGCGGGAGGGCCAAAAACATTCAGTACTTC. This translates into CSARSSGRAKNIQYF.

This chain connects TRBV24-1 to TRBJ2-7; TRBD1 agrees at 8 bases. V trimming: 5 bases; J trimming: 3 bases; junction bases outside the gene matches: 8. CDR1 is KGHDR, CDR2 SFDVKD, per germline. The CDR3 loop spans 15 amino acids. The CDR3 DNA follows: TGTGCCACCAGTGGGGGACAGGCCTGGGTCTACGAGCAGTACTTC. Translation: CATSGGQAWVYEQYF.

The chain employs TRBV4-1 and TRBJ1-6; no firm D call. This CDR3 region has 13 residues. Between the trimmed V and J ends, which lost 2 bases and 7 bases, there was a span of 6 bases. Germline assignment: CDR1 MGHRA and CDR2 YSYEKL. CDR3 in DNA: TGCGCCAGCAGCCAACTCTGGAATTCACCCCTCCACTTT. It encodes CASSQLWNSPLHF.

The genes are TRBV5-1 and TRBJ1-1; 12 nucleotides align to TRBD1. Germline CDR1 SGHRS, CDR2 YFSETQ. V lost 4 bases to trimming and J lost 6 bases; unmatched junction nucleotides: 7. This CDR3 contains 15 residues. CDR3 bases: TGCGCCAGCAGCCCGGGACAGGGGGCAGGAGCTGAAGCTTTCTTT. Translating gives CASSPGQGAGAEAFF.

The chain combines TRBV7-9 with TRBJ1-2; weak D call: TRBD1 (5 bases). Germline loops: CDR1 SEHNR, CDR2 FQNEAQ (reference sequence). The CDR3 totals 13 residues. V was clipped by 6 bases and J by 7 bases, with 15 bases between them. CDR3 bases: TGTGCCAGCAGAGGCCGGGACGCTCGTGGCTACACCTTC. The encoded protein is CASRGRDARGYTF.

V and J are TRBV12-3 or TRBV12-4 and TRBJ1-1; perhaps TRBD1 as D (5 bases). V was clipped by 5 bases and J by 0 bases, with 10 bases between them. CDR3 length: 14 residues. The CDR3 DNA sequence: TGTGCCAGCAGTGACAGCCCCATGAACACTGAAGCTTTCTTT. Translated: CASSDSPMNTEAFF.

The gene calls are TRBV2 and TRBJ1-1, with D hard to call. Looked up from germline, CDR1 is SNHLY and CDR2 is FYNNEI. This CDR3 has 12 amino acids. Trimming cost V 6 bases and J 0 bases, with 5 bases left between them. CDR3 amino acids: CASRPMNTEAFF. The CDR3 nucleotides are TGTGCCAGCAGACCCATGAACACTGAAGCTTTCTTT.

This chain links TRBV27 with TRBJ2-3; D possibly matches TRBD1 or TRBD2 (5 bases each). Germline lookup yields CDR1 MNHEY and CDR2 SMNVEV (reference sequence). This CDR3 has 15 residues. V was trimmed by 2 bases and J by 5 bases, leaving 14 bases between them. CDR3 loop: CASSLSRDPKDTQYF. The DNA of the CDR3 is TGTGCCAGCAGTTTAAGCCGGGACCCCAAAGATACGCAGTATTTT.

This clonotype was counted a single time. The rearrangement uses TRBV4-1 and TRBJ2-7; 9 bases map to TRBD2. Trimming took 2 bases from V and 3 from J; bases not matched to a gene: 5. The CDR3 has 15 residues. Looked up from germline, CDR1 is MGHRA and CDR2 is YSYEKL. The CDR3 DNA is TGCGCCAGCAGCCAACTGACTAGCGGAAACTACGAGCAGTACTTC. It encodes CASSQLTSGNYEQYF.

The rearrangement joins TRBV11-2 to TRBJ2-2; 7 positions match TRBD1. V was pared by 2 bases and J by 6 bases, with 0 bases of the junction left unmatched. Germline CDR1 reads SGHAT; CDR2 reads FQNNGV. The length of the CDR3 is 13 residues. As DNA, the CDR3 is TGTGCCAGCAGCTTAACAGGGGCCGGGGAGCTGTTTTTT. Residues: CASSLTGAGELFF. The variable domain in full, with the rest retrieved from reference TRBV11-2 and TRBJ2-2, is EAGVAQSPRYKIIEKRQSVAFWCNPISGHATLYWYQQILGQGPKLLIQFQNNGVVDDSQLPKDRFSAERLKGVDSTLKIQPAKLEDSAVYLCASSLTGAGELFFGEGSRLTVL.

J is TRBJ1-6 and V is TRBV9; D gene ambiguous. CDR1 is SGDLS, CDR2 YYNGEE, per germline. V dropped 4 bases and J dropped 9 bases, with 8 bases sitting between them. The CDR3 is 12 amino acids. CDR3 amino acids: CASSHLSSPLHF. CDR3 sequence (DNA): TGTGCCAGCAGCCACCTGAGTTCACCCCTCCACTTT. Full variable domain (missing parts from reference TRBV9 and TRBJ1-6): DSGVTQTPKHLITATGQRVTLRCSPRSGDLSVYWYQQSLDQGLQFLIQYYNGEERAKGNILERFSAQQFPDLHSELNLSSLELGDSALYFCASSHLSSPLHFGNGTRLTVT.

The CDR3 reads CASSIWTGELFF. CDR3 DNA sequence: TGTGCCAGTAGTATATGGACCGGGGAGCTGTTTTTT. V and J are TRBV19 and TRBJ2-2; no firm D call. The germline gives CDR1 LNHDA, CDR2 SQIVND (reference sequence). This CDR3 has 12 residues. V was pared by 2 bases and J by 5 bases, with 3 bases between.

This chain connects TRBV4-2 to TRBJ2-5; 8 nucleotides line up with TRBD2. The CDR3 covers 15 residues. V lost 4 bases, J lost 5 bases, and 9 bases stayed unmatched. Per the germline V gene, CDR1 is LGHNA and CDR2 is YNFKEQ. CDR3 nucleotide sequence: TGTGCCAGCAGCCTCGGGGGGGCCGGGGAGGAGACCCAGTACTTC. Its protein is CASSLGGAGEETQYF.

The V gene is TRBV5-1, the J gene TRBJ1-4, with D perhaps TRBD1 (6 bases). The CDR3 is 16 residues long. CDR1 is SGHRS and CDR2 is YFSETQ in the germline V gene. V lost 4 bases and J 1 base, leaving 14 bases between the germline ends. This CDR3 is CASSPKEQGTNEKLFF. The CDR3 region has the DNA TGCGCCAGCAGCCCGAAAGAACAGGGAACTAATGAAAAACTGTTTTTT.

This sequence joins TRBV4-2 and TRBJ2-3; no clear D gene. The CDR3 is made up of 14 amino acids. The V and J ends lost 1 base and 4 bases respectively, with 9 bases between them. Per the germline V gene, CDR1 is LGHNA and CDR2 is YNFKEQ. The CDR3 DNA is TGTGCCAGCAGCCAAGTGGGAAGCGCAGATACGCAGTATTTT. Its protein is CASSQVGSADTQYF.

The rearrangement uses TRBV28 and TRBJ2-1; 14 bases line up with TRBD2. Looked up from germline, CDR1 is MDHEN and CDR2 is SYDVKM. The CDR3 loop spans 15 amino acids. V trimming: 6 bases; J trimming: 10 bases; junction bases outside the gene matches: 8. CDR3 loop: CASRPPGLAGVEQFF. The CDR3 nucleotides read TGTGCCAGCAGGCCTCCGGGACTAGCGGGAGTAGAGCAGTTCTTC.

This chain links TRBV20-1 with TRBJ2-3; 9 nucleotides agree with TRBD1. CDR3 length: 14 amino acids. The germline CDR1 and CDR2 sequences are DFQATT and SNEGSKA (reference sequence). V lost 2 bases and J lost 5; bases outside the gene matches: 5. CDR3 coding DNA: TGCAGTGCTAGAAGGGACAGGGCGAAAGATACGCAGTATTTT. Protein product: CSARRDRAKDTQYF.

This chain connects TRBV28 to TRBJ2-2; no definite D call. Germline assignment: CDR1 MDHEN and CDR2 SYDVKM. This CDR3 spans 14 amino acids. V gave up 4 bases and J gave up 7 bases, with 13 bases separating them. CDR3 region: CASSSLPRNGELFF. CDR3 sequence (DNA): TGTGCCAGCAGTTCCCTGCCTCGGAACGGGGAGCTGTTTTTT.

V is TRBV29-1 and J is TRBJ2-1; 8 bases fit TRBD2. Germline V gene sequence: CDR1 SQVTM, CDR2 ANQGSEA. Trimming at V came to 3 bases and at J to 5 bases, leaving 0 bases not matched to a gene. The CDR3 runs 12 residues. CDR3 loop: CSVEGLDNEQFF. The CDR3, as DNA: TGCAGCGTTGAGGGACTAGACAATGAGCAGTTCTTC.

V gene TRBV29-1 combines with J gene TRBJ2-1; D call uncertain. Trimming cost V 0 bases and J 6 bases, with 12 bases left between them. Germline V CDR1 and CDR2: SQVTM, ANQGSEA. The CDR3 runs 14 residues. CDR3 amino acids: CSVEDPKGANEQFF. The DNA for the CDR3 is TGCAGCGTTGAAGATCCGAAGGGTGCCAATGAGCAGTTCTTC.

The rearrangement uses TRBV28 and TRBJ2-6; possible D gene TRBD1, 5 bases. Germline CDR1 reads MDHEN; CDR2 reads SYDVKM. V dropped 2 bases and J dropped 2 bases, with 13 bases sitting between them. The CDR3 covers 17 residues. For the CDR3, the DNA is TGTGCCAGCAGTTTAGAGGAAGGACAAGCTGGGGCCAACGTCCTGACTTTC. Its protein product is CASSLEEGQAGANVLTF.

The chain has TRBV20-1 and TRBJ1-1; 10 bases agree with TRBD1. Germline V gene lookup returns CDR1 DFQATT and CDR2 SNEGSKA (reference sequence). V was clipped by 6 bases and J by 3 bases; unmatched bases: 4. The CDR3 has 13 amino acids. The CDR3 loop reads CSARTGGDTEAFF. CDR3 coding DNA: TGCAGTGCGCGGACAGGGGGGGACACTGAAGCTTTCTTT.

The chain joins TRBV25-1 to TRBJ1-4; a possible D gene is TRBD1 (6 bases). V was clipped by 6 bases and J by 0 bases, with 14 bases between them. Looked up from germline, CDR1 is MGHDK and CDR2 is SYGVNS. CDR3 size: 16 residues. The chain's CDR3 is CASSDGGAATNEKLFF. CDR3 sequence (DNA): TGTGCCAGCAGCGATGGGGGGGCCGCAACTAATGAAAAACTGTTTTTT.

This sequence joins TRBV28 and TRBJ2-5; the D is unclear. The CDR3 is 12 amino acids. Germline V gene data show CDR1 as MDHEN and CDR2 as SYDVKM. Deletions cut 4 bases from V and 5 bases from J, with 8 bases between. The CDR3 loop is CASSSVRETQYF. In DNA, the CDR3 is TGTGCCAGCAGTTCGGTTCGGGAGACCCAGTACTTC. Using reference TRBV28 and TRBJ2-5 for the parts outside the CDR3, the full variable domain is DVKVTQSSRYLVKRTGEKVFLECVQDMDHENMFWYRQDPGLGLRLIYFSYDVKMKEKGDIPEGYSVSREKKERFSLILESASTNQTSMYLCASSSVRETQYFGPGTRLLVL.

CDR3 residues: CASSPQDRGFYNEQFF. CDR3 in DNA: TGTGCCAGCAGCCCCCAGGACAGGGGGTTTTACAATGAGCAGTTCTTC. V and J are TRBV3-1 and TRBJ2-1; 10 bases are a match to TRBD1. The CDR3 runs to 16 residues. Trimming removed 4 bases from V and 4 bases from J; junction bases left unmatched: 7. Germline V lookup: CDR1 LGHDT, CDR2 YNNKEL (reference sequence).